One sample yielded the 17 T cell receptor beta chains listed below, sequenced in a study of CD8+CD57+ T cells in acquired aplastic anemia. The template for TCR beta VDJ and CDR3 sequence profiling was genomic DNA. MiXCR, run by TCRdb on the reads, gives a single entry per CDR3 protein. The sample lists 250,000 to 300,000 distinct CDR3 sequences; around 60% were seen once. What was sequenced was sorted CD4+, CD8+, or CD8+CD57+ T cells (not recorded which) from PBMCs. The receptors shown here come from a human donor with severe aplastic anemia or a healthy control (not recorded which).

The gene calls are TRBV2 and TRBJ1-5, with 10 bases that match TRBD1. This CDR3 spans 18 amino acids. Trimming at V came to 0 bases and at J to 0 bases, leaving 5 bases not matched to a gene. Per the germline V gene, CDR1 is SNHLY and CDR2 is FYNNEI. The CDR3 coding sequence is TGTGCCAGCAGTGAAGCGTGGGACAGGGGCCTTAGCAATCAGCCCCAGCATTTT. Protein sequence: CASSEAWDRGLSNQPQHF.

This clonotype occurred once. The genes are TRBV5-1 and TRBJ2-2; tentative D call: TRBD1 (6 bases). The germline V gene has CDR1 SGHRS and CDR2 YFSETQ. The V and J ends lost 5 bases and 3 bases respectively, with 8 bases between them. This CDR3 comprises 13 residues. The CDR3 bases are TGCGCCAGCAGGTACAGGGACACCGGGGAGCTGTTTTTT. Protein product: CASRYRDTGELFF.

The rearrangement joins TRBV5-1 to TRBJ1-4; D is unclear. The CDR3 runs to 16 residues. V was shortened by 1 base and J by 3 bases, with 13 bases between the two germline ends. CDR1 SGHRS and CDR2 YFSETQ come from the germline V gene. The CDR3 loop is CASSLNLQAPNEKLFF. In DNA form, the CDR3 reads TGCGCCAGCAGCTTGAATCTGCAGGCCCCTAATGAAAAACTGTTTTTT.

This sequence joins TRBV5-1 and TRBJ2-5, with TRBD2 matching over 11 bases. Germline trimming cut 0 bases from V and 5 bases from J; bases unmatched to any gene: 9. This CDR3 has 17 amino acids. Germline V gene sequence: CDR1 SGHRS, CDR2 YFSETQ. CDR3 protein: CASSLAVAGGLRETQYF. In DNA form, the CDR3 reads TGCGCCAGCAGCTTGGCCGTAGCGGGGGGGCTGAGGGAGACCCAGTACTTC.

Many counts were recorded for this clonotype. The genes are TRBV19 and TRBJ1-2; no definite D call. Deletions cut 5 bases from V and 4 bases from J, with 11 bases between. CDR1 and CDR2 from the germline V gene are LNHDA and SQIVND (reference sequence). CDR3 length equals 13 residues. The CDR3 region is CASSGKGFYGYTF. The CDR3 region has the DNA TGTGCCAGTAGTGGTAAAGGCTTCTATGGCTACACCTTC.

The CDR3 here is CASSLGLLYEQYF. Written as DNA, the CDR3 is TGTGCCAGCAGCTTAGGGTTGCTCTACGAGCAGTACTTC. The chain combines TRBV7-8 with TRBJ2-7; D not certain. The CDR3 is made up of 13 amino acids. Looked up from germline, CDR1 is SGHVS and CDR2 is FQNEAQ. The ends were cut back, 1 base at V and 3 bases at J, with 7 bases in the middle.

CDR3 amino acids: CASSLQGFPGYTF. The CDR3 DNA reads as TGTGCCAGCAGCTTACAGGGGTTCCCTGGCTACACCTTC. The gene calls are TRBV7-2 and TRBJ1-2, with D perhaps matching TRBD1 (6 bases). Germline V lookup: CDR1 SGHTA, CDR2 FQGNSA. V lost 2 bases and J lost 7, with 11 bases in between. The length of the CDR3 is 13 residues.

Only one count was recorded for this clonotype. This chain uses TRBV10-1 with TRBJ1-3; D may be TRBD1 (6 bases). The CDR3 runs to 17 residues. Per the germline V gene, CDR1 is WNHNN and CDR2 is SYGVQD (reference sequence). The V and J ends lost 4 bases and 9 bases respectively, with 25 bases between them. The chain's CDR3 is CASSVCPNRAGRLTIYF. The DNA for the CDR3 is TGCGCCAGCAGTGTATGTCCTAACAGGGCCGGACGTCTCACCATATATTTT.

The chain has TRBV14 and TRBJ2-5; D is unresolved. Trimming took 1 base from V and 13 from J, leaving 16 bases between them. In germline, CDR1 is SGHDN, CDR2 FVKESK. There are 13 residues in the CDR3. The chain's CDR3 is CASSQGRPSMWYF. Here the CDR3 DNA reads TGTGCCAGCAGCCAAGGACGGCCGTCTATGTGGTACTTC.

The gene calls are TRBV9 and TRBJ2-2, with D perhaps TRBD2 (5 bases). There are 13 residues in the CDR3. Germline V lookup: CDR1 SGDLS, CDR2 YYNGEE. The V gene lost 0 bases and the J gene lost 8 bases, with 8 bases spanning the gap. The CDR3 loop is CASSVEWRGELFF. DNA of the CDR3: TGTGCCAGCAGCGTAGAGTGGAGGGGGGAGCTGTTTTTT.

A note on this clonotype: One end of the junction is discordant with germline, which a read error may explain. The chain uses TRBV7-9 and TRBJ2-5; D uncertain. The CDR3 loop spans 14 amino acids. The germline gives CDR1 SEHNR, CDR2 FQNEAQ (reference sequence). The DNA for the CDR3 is TGTGCCGGCAGCTTGGTCGGCTTGAAAGGGACCCAGTACTTC. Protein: CAGSLVGLKGTQYF. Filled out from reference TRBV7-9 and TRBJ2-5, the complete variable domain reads DTGVSQNPRHKITKRGQNVTFRCDPISEHNRLYWYRQTLGQGPEFLTYFQNEAQLEKSRLLSDRFSAERPKGSFSTLEIQRTEQGDSAMYLCAGSLVGLKGTQYFGPGTRLLVL.

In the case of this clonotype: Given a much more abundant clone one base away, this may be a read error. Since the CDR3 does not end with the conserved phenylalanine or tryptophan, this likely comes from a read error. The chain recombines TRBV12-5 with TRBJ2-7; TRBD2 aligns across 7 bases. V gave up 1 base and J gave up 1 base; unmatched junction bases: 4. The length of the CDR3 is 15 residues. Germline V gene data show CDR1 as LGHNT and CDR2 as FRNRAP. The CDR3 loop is CASGLERGGSYEQYS. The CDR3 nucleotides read TGTGCTAGTGGTTTGGAGCGGGGCGGTTCCTACGAGCAGTACTCC.

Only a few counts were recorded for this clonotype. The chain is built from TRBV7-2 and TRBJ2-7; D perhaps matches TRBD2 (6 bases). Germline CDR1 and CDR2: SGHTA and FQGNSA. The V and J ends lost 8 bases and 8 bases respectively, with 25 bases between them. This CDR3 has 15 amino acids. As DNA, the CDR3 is TGTGCCAGCGCGTCAGGATACGGGAGCATAGAGAAGCAGTACTTC. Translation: CASASGYGSIEKQYF.

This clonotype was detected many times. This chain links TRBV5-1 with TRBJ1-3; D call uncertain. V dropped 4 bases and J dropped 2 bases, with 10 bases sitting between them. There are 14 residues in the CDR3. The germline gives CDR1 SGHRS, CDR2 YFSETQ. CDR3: CASSDGAAGNTIYF. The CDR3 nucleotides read TGCGCCAGCAGCGATGGCGCAGCTGGAAACACCATATATTTT.

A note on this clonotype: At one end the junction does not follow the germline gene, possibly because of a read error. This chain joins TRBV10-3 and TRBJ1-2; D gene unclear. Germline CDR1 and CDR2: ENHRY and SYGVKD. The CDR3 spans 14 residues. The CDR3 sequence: CAITEGATTYGYTF. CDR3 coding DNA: TGTGCCATCACTGAGGGAGCGACGACCTATGGCTACACCTTC.

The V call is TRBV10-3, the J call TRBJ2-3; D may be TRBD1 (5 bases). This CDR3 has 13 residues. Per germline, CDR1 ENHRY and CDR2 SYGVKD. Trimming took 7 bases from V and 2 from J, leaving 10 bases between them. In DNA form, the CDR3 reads TGTGCCATCAACCAGGGTGACACAGATACGCAGTATTTT. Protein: CAINQGDTDTQYF.

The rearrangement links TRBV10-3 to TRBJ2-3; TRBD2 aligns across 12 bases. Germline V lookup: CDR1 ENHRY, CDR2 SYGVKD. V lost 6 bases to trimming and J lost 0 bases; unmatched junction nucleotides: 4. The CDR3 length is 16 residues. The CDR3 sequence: CAISPSGGASTDTQYF. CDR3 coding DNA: TGTGCCATCAGCCCTAGCGGGGGGGCAAGCACAGATACGCAGTATTTT.